This T cell receptor (beta chain) appears in the sequencing data of a study of OX40 agonist ivuxolimab in advanced cancers. Germline V gene lookup returns CDR1 SGHRS and CDR2 YFSETQ. The V and J ends lost 4 bases and 4 bases respectively, with 17 bases between them. The CDR3 covers 15 residues. General study results and limits: In the 0.1 to 3.0 mg/kg range, CD4+ and CD8+ blood T cells had expanded clonally by week 6.

As regards this clone: Its antigen is undetermined.

Samples were taken at baseline and on day 1 of cycles 4 and 7. Some clones are missing from TCRdb's copy, which holds only in-frame ones; the method was immunoSEQ multiplex PCR. This repertoire shows under 90,000 clones, approximately 85% found once; its top ten account for around 2%. The input for sequencing was CD4+ or CD8+ T cells sorted from blood, taken in a trial of the OX40 agonist ivuxolimab. The rearrangement joins TRBV5-1 to TRBJ1-1; a weak D match, TRBD1 (5 bases). The clonotype was recovered from an adult with an advanced solid tumor such as melanoma, head and neck, liver or kidney cancer. CDR3 sequence reads: CASSLEGLGGTEAFF. CDR3 coding DNA: TGCGCCAGCAGCCTCGAAGGCCTCGGGGGCACTGAAGCTTTCTTT.